Listed below are T cell receptor beta chains from one sample, sequenced in a study of T cell repertoires in cytomegalovirus infection. These TCRs are of unknown antigen specificity. TCRdb re-derived calls from the reads in MiXCR, one entry per CDR3 protein. Here the sample spans roughly 500,000 distinct CDR3 sequences, around 35% being singletons. The specimen comprised cultured PBMCs, sampled from culture after CMV antigen stimulation. These TCRs come from a human donor in good health (CMV status not recorded). Some clones in this sample may be carry-over from other donors' samples. Both conserved end residues are part of each CDR3. Each record gives: CDR3 DNA, CDR3 protein, clone size, CDR3 length, V gene, J gene, D gene. A D gene is named only where the DNA matches it firmly. Size is stated for part of the rows, as once, few or many counts, or as a class when the clone is expanded.

DNA: TGTGCCAGCTGCCTGGAGGTCGGCTCCTACGAGCAGTACTTC; CDR3: CASCLEVGSYEQYF; size: -; length: 14; V: TRBV7-2; J: TRBJ2-7; D: -
DNA: TGTGCCAGCAGTGACTCCGAAAGCGGGCAGACTGAAGCTTTCTTT; CDR3: CASSDSESGQTEAFF; size: -; length: 15; V: TRBV6-4; J: TRBJ1-1; D: -
DNA: TGTGCCAGCAGCTTAGCCCTGGGACAGTCCCCCTCCTATGGCTACACCTTC; CDR3: CASSLALGQSPSYGYTF; size: many; length: 17; V: TRBV7-2; J: TRBJ1-2; D: TRBD1
DNA: TGCAGCGTTGATATGGGGAATTCTGGAAACACCATATATTTT; CDR3: CSVDMGNSGNTIYF; size: -; length: 14; V: TRBV29-1; J: TRBJ1-3; D: -
DNA: TGTGCCAGCGGAGGACAGGTAAACTACGAGCAGTACTTC; CDR3: CASGGQVNYEQYF; size: few; length: 13; V: TRBV2; J: TRBJ2-7; D: TRBD1
DNA: TGCGCCAGCAGCCAAGATGGTGGGCAGGGGGGAAGAATTAAGCTGTTTTTT; CDR3: CASSQDGGQGGRIKLFF; size: few; length: 17; V: TRBV4-1; J: TRBJ1-4; D: TRBD1
DNA: TGTGCCAGCAGTGATAACCGGGACTCCCGGCTCGATGAGCAGTTCTTC; CDR3: CASSDNRDSRLDEQFF; size: few; length: 16; V: TRBV27; J: TRBJ2-1; D: -
DNA: TGTGCCAGCAGCTTTGTGCGGAGCTCCAATGAGCAGTTCTTC; CDR3: CASSFVRSSNEQFF; size: few; length: 14; V: TRBV11-1; J: TRBJ2-1; D: -
DNA: TGTGCCAGCAGTGAAGGCATGAACACTGAAGCTTTCTTT; CDR3: CASSEGMNTEAFF; size: -; length: 13; V: TRBV2; J: TRBJ1-1; D: -
DNA: TGTGCCAGCAGTTTCTCGTGGACAGGGACAGAGACCCAGTACTTC; CDR3: CASSFSWTGTETQYF; size: -; length: 15; V: TRBV28; J: TRBJ2-5; D: TRBD1
DNA: TGTGCCAGCAGCTCACTAGATAGCTCCTACAATGAGCAGTTCTTC; CDR3: CASSSLDSSYNEQFF; size: -; length: 15; V: TRBV5-4; J: TRBJ2-1; D: -
DNA: TGTGCCAGCAGCTCGTGGGGACTCACAGATACGCAGTATTTT; CDR3: CASSSWGLTDTQYF; size: few; length: 14; V: TRBV5-4; J: TRBJ2-3; D: -
DNA: TGTGCCAGTAGCAGCGGGGGGGCGGAGACCCAGTACTTC; CDR3: CASSSGGAETQYF; size: -; length: 13; V: TRBV19; J: TRBJ2-5; D: TRBD2
DNA: TGTGCCATCAAGAGCGGATACACAGATACGCAGTATTTT; CDR3: CAIKSGYTDTQYF; size: -; length: 13; V: TRBV10-3; J: TRBJ2-3; D: -
DNA: TGTGCCAGCAGTAATGGACAGGGGAGTACAGATACGCAGTATTTT; CDR3: CASSNGQGSTDTQYF; size: few; length: 15; V: TRBV19; J: TRBJ2-3; D: TRBD1
DNA: TGTGCCAGCACCATGAGGGGGGGCTGGACCGGGGAGCTGTTTTTT; CDR3: CASTMRGGWTGELFF; size: -; length: 15; V: TRBV6-2/TRBV6-3; J: TRBJ2-2; D: -
DNA: TGTGCCAGCATTTCCCTGGTGGTTCGATATGGCTACACCTTC; CDR3: CASISLVVRYGYTF; size: -; length: 14; V: TRBV6-6; J: TRBJ1-2; D: -
DNA: TGTGCCAGTAGTGCTTTTTTCAGGACTAGCGTCCACGAGCAGTACTTC; CDR3: CASSAFFRTSVHEQYF; size: -; length: 16; V: TRBV19; J: TRBJ2-7; D: TRBD2
DNA: TGTGCCAGCAGTTCCCCCGGGACAGGGGTTTACAATGAGCAGTTCTTC; CDR3: CASSSPGTGVYNEQFF; size: -; length: 16; V: TRBV28; J: TRBJ2-1; D: TRBD1
DNA: TGTGCCAGCACCCGACTGGGGGGCAACACCGGGGAGCTGTTTTTT; CDR3: CASTRLGGNTGELFF; size: -; length: 15; V: TRBV6-2/TRBV6-3; J: TRBJ2-2; D: -
DNA: TGTGCCTGGAGCCCGGGACTAGCGGGAGGGGATGAGCAGTTCTTC; CDR3: CAWSPGLAGGDEQFF; size: few; length: 15; V: TRBV30; J: TRBJ2-1; D: TRBD2
DNA: TGTGCCAGCAGTCATGGGACTTTAACAGATACGCAGTATTTT; CDR3: CASSHGTLTDTQYF; size: -; length: 14; V: TRBV27; J: TRBJ2-3; D: -
DNA: TGTGCCAGCAGGGGCAGGGTCCCTGAAGCTTTCTTT; CDR3: CASRGRVPEAFF; size: -; length: 12; V: TRBV2; J: TRBJ1-1; D: -
DNA: TGTGCCAGCAGTCGGGTCGACACTGAAGCTTTCTTT; CDR3: CASSRVDTEAFF; size: -; length: 12; V: TRBV6-1; J: TRBJ1-1; D: -
DNA: TGCAGTGCCCCACTTGGAGGGAAGGACAATGAGCAGTTCTTC; CDR3: CSAPLGGKDNEQFF; size: few; length: 14; V: TRBV20-1; J: TRBJ2-1; D: -
DNA: TGTGCCAGCAGTTACGGGGGACTAGCGGATTACAATGAGCAGTTCTTC; CDR3: CASSYGGLADYNEQFF; size: -; length: 16; V: TRBV6-2/TRBV6-3; J: TRBJ2-1; D: TRBD2
DNA: TGTGCCAGCTCACCACCGTTGGGGATCTCCTACGAGCAGTACTTC; CDR3: CASSPPLGISYEQYF; size: -; length: 15; V: TRBV18; J: TRBJ2-7; D: -
DNA: TGCAGTGCTACCGGGACTAGCGAATCCTACAATGAGCAGTTCTTC; CDR3: CSATGTSESYNEQFF; size: few; length: 15; V: TRBV20-1; J: TRBJ2-1; D: TRBD2
DNA: TGTGCCAGCAGCTTGTCGAAGGGGGCGGGCTACACCTTC; CDR3: CASSLSKGAGYTF; size: few; length: 13; V: TRBV5-4; J: TRBJ1-2; D: TRBD1
DNA: TGTGCCAGCAGCTCGACAGGGAGTTCCCAAGAGACCCAGTACTTC; CDR3: CASSSTGSSQETQYF; size: many; length: 15; V: TRBV7-6; J: TRBJ2-5; D: TRBD1
DNA: TGTGCCAGCAGTCTCCGGGACAGAAAAATCTATGGCTACACCTTC; CDR3: CASSLRDRKIYGYTF; size: -; length: 15; V: TRBV12-3/TRBV12-4; J: TRBJ1-2; D: TRBD1
DNA: TGCAGTGCTAGAGATCCCCAGGTAGCACTAGCGGCAGATACGCAGTATTTT; CDR3: CSARDPQVALAADTQYF; size: -; length: 17; V: TRBV20-1; J: TRBJ2-3; D: TRBD2
DNA: TGTGCCTGGAGTCGAACCGGGACCGAAAACATTCAGTACTTC; CDR3: CAWSRTGTENIQYF; size: -; length: 14; V: TRBV30; J: TRBJ2-4; D: -
DNA: TGTGCCAGCAGTACCACAGCCAACTATAATTCACCCCTCCACTTT; CDR3: CASSTTANYNSPLHF; size: -; length: 15; V: TRBV25-1; J: TRBJ1-6; D: -
DNA: TGTGCCAGCAGCCCGCAGACGGCGAGCGAGTACACTGAAGCTTTCTTT; CDR3: CASSPQTASEYTEAFF; size: -; length: 16; V: TRBV7-2; J: TRBJ1-1; D: -
DNA: TGTGCCAGCAGCTTCAGGGGTATCTACGAGCAGTACTTC; CDR3: CASSFRGIYEQYF; size: -; length: 13; V: TRBV7-6; J: TRBJ2-7; D: -
DNA: TGTGCCAGCAGTGAAAGAATCTATGGCTACACCTTC; CDR3: CASSERIYGYTF; size: -; length: 12; V: TRBV6-1; J: TRBJ1-2; D: -
DNA: TGTGCCAGCAGCCGGGGACAGGGATTGGGTCAGCCCCAGCATTTT; CDR3: CASSRGQGLGQPQHF; size: few; length: 15; V: TRBV7-2; J: TRBJ1-5; D: TRBD1
DNA: TGCAGCGTTGAAGCGGGCAGCAGCGAGCAGTACTTC; CDR3: CSVEAGSSEQYF; size: -; length: 12; V: TRBV29-1; J: TRBJ2-7; D: -
DNA: TGTGCCAGCGATCCGGGACAGGGGGCATCTGGCTACACCTTC; CDR3: CASDPGQGASGYTF; size: -; length: 14; V: TRBV6-1; J: TRBJ1-2; D: TRBD1
DNA: TGTGCCAGTAGTATTCCCCTTCTAGCGGGAATGGATGAGCAGTTCTTC; CDR3: CASSIPLLAGMDEQFF; size: -; length: 16; V: TRBV19; J: TRBJ2-1; D: TRBD2
DNA: TGTGCCAGCAGCTTACAACGGGATCAGCCCCAGCATTTT; CDR3: CASSLQRDQPQHF; size: many; length: 13; V: TRBV7-2; J: TRBJ1-5; D: -
DNA: TGTGCCAGCAGCTTGCGAGCCCGGGAGCAGTTCTTC; CDR3: CASSLRAREQFF; size: few; length: 12; V: TRBV7-2; J: TRBJ2-1; D: -
DNA: TGTGCCAGCAGCCAAGGGGACCGCAGTCGCTATGGCTACACCTTC; CDR3: CASSQGDRSRYGYTF; size: many; length: 15; V: TRBV7-2; J: TRBJ1-2; D: -
DNA: TGTGCCAGCAGCCGACAGGGACAGCTGACCTACGAGCAGTACTTC; CDR3: CASSRQGQLTYEQYF; size: -; length: 15; V: TRBV12-3/TRBV12-4; J: TRBJ2-7; D: TRBD1
DNA: TGTGCCAGCAGCTTAGCACCAGCGGGCGGGTACAATGAGCAGTTCTTC; CDR3: CASSLAPAGGYNEQFF; size: many; length: 16; V: TRBV7-2; J: TRBJ2-1; D: -
DNA: TGTGCCAGCAGTTTCAACGACAATGAGCAGTTCTTC; CDR3: CASSFNDNEQFF; size: -; length: 12; V: TRBV2; J: TRBJ2-1; D: -
DNA: TGTGCCAGCAGTTACTCTTTCGGGGAGGGTGATTCACCCCTCCACTTT; CDR3: CASSYSFGEGDSPLHF; size: -; length: 16; V: TRBV6-8; J: TRBJ1-6; D: -
DNA: TGTGCCAGCAGTTCTTGGGGACTAGCGGGTGGTGTAAGCACAGATACGCAGTATTTT; CDR3: CASSSWGLAGGVSTDTQYF; size: -; length: 19; V: TRBV25-1; J: TRBJ2-3; D: TRBD2
DNA: TGTGCCAGCAGTCGACAGGTTCCCCATGAGCAGTTCTTC; CDR3: CASSRQVPHEQFF; size: -; length: 13; V: TRBV12-3/TRBV12-4; J: TRBJ2-1; D: -
DNA: TGTGCCAGCAGTTACGAGAGAAAGAACGGTCGATATAGCAATCAGCCCCAGCATTTT; CDR3: CASSYERKNGRYSNQPQHF; size: -; length: 19; V: TRBV6-6; J: TRBJ1-5; D: -
DNA: TGTGCCAGCAGCCCTTCCCTAGCGGGAGGGCCCAATGAGCAGTTCTTC; CDR3: CASSPSLAGGPNEQFF; size: few; length: 16; V: TRBV7-3; J: TRBJ2-1; D: TRBD2
DNA: TGCGCCAGCAGCCAAGGCCGGGGCCTCTATGGCTTCACCTTC; CDR3: CASSQGRGLYGFTF; size: -; length: 14; V: TRBV4-1; J: TRBJ1-2; D: -
DNA: TGTGCCAGCTCCGGGACTAGCACAGATACGCAGTATTTT; CDR3: CASSGTSTDTQYF; size: many; length: 13; V: TRBV7-4; J: TRBJ2-3; D: -
DNA: TGTGCCAGCAGCTTCCGGACAGACCTCCTCCCAGATACGCAGTATTTT; CDR3: CASSFRTDLLPDTQYF; size: -; length: 16; V: TRBV11-3; J: TRBJ2-3; D: -
DNA: TGTGCCAGCAGTGCTAGGAGGGGGCTAGCGGGAGTCAATGAGCAGTTCTTC; CDR3: CASSARRGLAGVNEQFF; size: -; length: 17; V: TRBV7-3; J: TRBJ2-1; D: TRBD2
DNA: TGTGCCAGCAATACTGGGACAGGGGATTCACCCCTCCACTTT; CDR3: CASNTGTGDSPLHF; size: many; length: 14; V: TRBV7-2; J: TRBJ1-6; D: TRBD1